These 27 T cell receptor beta chains were all obtained from the same sample, sequenced in a study of shared clonotypes between healthy human individuals. This table comes from immunoSEQ multiplex PCR, and its TCRdb copy is limited to in-frame clones, with some not included. The repertoire holds some 1,600,000 clones, with approximately 98% as singletons. Sequenced: naive CD4+ T cells sorted from blood. Subset here: CD45RA+ positively selected. Every receptor here comes from a man aged 30 to 39 in good health.

This chain joins TRBV4-3 and TRBJ2-7; TRBD1 matches 8 bases. In germline, CDR1 is LGHNA, CDR2 YSLEER. The CDR3 runs 15 residues. V shed 3 bases and J 2 bases; nucleotides not matched to a gene: 6. CDR3 residues: CASSHRQGSTYEQYF. CDR3 in DNA: TGCGCCAGCAGCCACCGACAGGGGTCCACCTACGAGCAGTACTTC.

In this sample, this clone turned up once. V gene TRBV21-1 combines with J gene TRBJ2-1; the table's D call of TRBD2 was not tested on the DNA. TRBV21-1 is recorded as a pseudogene. The CDR3 extends over 13 amino acids. CDR3 residues: CASSKAVENEQFF. As DNA, the CDR3 is TGTGCCAGCAGCAAAGCGGTAGAGAATGAGCAGTTCTTC.

The chain is built from TRBV28 and TRBJ2-7, with D hard to call. The CDR3 contains 12 residues. Per germline, CDR1 MDHEN and CDR2 SYDVKM. V lost 8 bases to trimming and J lost 0 bases, with 8 bases between them. The CDR3 spells CASLSYSYEQYF. In nucleotides, the CDR3 is TGTGCCAGCCTCAGTTACTCCTACGAGCAGTACTTC.

This rearrangement joins TRBV7-3 to TRBJ2-1; D call uncertain. The CDR3 is made up of 12 amino acids. Germline CDR1 SGHTA, CDR2 FQGTGA. V lost 3 bases and J 9 bases, leaving 9 bases between the germline ends. The DNA for the CDR3 is TGTGCCAGCAGCTTTAGTGTCGGTGAGCAGTTCTTC. Translating gives CASSFSVGEQFF. The whole variable domain, filled in from reference TRBV7-3 and TRBJ2-1, reads GAGVSQTPSNKVTEKGKYVELRCDPISGHTALYWYRQSLGQGPEFLIYFQGTGAADDSGLPNDRFFAVRPEGSVSTLKIQRTERGDSAVYLCASSFSVGEQFFGPGTRLTVL.

The gene calls are TRBV5-8 and TRBJ2-7; D not certain. V was trimmed by 5 bases and J by 2 bases, leaving 23 bases between them. The CDR3 sequence is 17 residues long. The V gene's germline CDR1 is SGHTS and CDR2 YDEGEE. Here the CDR3 DNA reads TGTGCCAGCAGTCCCCCGCCCGGAGTGTATGGGCCCTACGAGCAGTACTTC. This translates into CASSPPPGVYGPYEQYF. Filled out from reference TRBV5-8 and TRBJ2-7, the complete variable domain reads EAGVTQSPTHLIKTRGQQATLRCSPISGHTSVYWYQQALGLGLQFLLWYDEGEERNRGNFPPRFSGRQFPNYSSELNVNALELEDSALYLCASSPPPGVYGPYEQYFGPGTRLTVT.

This chain links TRBV15 with TRBJ2-7; no reliable D call. Germline V CDR1 and CDR2: LNHNV, YYDKDF (reference sequence). With 0 bases removed from V and 6 bases from J, the gap between germline ends came to 3 bases. The CDR3 has 11 amino acids. CDR3 amino acids: CATSRDTEQYF. In DNA form, the CDR3 reads TGTGCCACCAGCAGAGATACCGAGCAGTACTTC.

V is TRBV10-3 and J is TRBJ1-1; the match to TRBD1 covers 10 bases. V gave up 0 bases and J gave up 7 bases; unmatched junction bases: 5. This CDR3 has 15 residues. Germline V gene lookup returns CDR1 ENHRY and CDR2 SYGVKD. The CDR3 DNA sequence: TGTGCCATCAGTGAGTCTCGACAGGGGGCAGGTGAAGCTTTCTTT. Translating it yields CAISESRQGAGEAFF.

This chain joins TRBV29-1 and TRBJ2-1; no definite D call. This CDR3 spans 11 amino acids. Between the trimmed V and J ends, which lost 7 bases and 6 bases, there was a span of 10 bases. CDR1 is SQVTM and CDR2 is ANQGSEA in the germline V gene. The CDR3 DNA reads TGCAGCGGGGATAACGTCAATGAGCAGTTCTTC. This codes for CSGDNVNEQFF.

The chain carries TRBV7-2 and TRBJ2-7, with TRBD2 as a possible D gene (5 bases). Trimming shortened V by 3 bases and J by 7 bases, and 19 bases separated the two germline ends. Germline CDR1 SGHTA, CDR2 FQGNSA. This CDR3 region has 15 residues. CDR3 bases: TGTGCCAGCAGCTTTGCCGGGAAAGGCTCTGTTGAGCAGTACTTC. It yields the protein CASSFAGKGSVEQYF.

The CDR3 is CASKLREVSGNTIYF. CDR3 coding DNA: TGCGCCAGCAAACTCCGGGAGGTCTCGGGAAACACCATATATTTT. This sequence joins TRBV10-2 and TRBJ1-3; no reliable D call. V was cut by 7 bases and J by 4 bases, with 17 bases left in between. The CDR3 length is 15 residues. Per germline, CDR1 WSHSY and CDR2 SAAADI.

The gene calls are TRBV15 and TRBJ2-2; D possibly uses TRBD1 or TRBD2 (5 bases each). Germline V gives CDR1 LNHNV, CDR2 YYDKDF (reference sequence). The CDR3 covers 15 residues. V lost 5 bases, J lost 1 base, and 11 bases lay in between. The chain's CDR3 is CATSGGHQNTGELFF. In DNA form, the CDR3 reads TGTGCCACCAGCGGAGGACACCAGAACACCGGGGAGCTGTTTTTT.

The gene calls are TRBV19 and TRBJ1-5, with 12 bases matching TRBD1. Looked up from germline, CDR1 is LNHDA and CDR2 is SQIVND (reference sequence). The J segment lost 5 bases and the V segment lost 7 bases, leaving 6 bases of the junction unmatched. The length of the CDR3 is 15 residues. The CDR3 DNA reads as TGTGCCAGTACTGACGGGACAGGGGGCTATCAGCCCCAGCATTTT. This sequence encodes CASTDGTGGYQPQHF.

The gene calls are TRBV27 and TRBJ2-7; tentative D call: TRBD1 (5 bases). Per germline, CDR1 MNHEY and CDR2 SMNVEV (reference sequence). The CDR3 covers 15 residues. Trimming left V 5 bases short and J 2 bases short, with 16 bases between. The CDR3 loop reads CASSREIDRTYEQYF. The CDR3 DNA reads TGTGCCAGCAGTCGTGAAATAGACAGAACCTACGAGCAGTACTTC.

The chain joins TRBV30 to TRBJ1-1; no firm D call. Germline V gene data show CDR1 as GTSNPN and CDR2 as SVGIG (reference sequence). V was clipped by 0 bases and J by 1 base, with 6 bases between them. The CDR3 contains 13 residues. The CDR3 DNA reads TGTGCCTGGAGTGTTGCCTGGAACACTGAAGCTTTCTTT. This translates into CAWSVAWNTEAFF. Supplemented by reference TRBV30 and TRBJ1-1, the full variable domain reads SQTIHQWPATLVQPVGSPLSLECTVEGTSNPNLYWYRQAAGRGLQLLFYSVGIGQISSEVPQNLSASRPQDRQFILSSKKLLLSDSGFYLCAWSVAWNTEAFFGQGTRLTVV.

The CDR3 is CASSPKRGSAEQYF. CDR3 nucleotides: TGTGCCAGCAGCCCCAAAAGGGGGAGCGCCGAGCAGTACTTC. The chain links TRBV7-2 to TRBJ2-7, with D maybe TRBD1 (6 bases). The CDR3 consists of 14 residues. CDR1 and CDR2 from the germline V gene are SGHTA and FQGNSA. V was clipped by 5 bases and J by 6 bases, with 17 bases between them.

The J gene is TRBJ2-5, the V gene TRBV5-1; TRBD1 matches at 11 bases. The V gene end was trimmed by 5 bases and the J gene end by 3 bases; junction bases not matched to a gene: 3. This CDR3 has 14 residues. Germline CDR1 SGHRS, CDR2 YFSETQ. CDR3 amino acids: CASSRDRGEETQYF. The CDR3 DNA sequence: TGCGCCAGCAGTCGGGACAGGGGGGAAGAGACCCAGTACTTC.

This chain uses TRBV18 with TRBJ2-7; TRBD1 is a possible D gene (5 bases). Deletions cut 0 bases from V and 5 bases from J, with 11 bases between. CDR1 is KGHSH, CDR2 LQKENI, per germline. The CDR3 covers 14 residues. Here the CDR3 DNA reads TGTGCCAGCTCACCACCGGTGGCAGGGCACGAGCAGTACTTC. It translates to CASSPPVAGHEQYF.

On this clone: Its ends do not fully match the called genes, so a read error is possible. This chain links TRBV7-7 with TRBJ2-1, with D uncertain. This CDR3 region has 14 residues. The germline CDR1 and CDR2 sequences are SSHAT and FNYEAQ (reference sequence). CDR3 amino acids: CASSLTSRANEQFF. The CDR3 DNA is TGTGCTAGCAGCTTAACTTCACGGGCCAATGAGCAGTTCTTC.

The J gene is TRBJ2-7, the V gene TRBV2, with 7 nucleotides matching TRBD1. Losses at the gene ends were 5 bases for V and 3 bases for J; bases not matched to a gene: 13. The germline gives CDR1 SNHLY, CDR2 FYNNEI. The CDR3 loop spans 16 amino acids. The CDR3 DNA follows: TGTGCCAGCAGTTTCACGGGACAGATGAGAATCTACGAGCAGTACTTC. Amino acids: CASSFTGQMRIYEQYF.

The gene calls are TRBV5-1 and TRBJ2-2, with a weak D call TRBD2 (6 bases). The CDR3 sequence is 15 residues long. Trimming pared 4 bases from V and 3 bases from J, leaving 13 bases between. Germline lookup yields CDR1 SGHRS and CDR2 YFSETQ. CDR3 in amino acids: CASSGTGTYTGELFF. The CDR3 region has the DNA TGCGCCAGCAGCGGGACCGGGACTTACACCGGGGAGCTGTTTTTT.

CDR3 in amino acids: CATSNRQGVHYEQFF. The CDR3 DNA sequence: TGTGCCACCAGCAACCGACAGGGGGTTCACTATGAGCAGTTCTTC. This chain joins TRBV15 and TRBJ2-1; 9 bases are a match to TRBD1. This CDR3 has 15 amino acids. Germline CDR1 and CDR2: LNHNV and YYDKDF (reference sequence). V lost 4 bases, J lost 8 bases, and 9 bases stayed unmatched.

The V gene is TRBV6-1, the J gene TRBJ2-1, with 7 bases matching TRBD2. The germline CDR1 and CDR2 sequences are MNHNS and SASEGT. CDR3 size: 13 residues. The V segment lost 4 bases and the J segment 9 bases; nucleotides outside the gene matches: 6. The CDR3 DNA sequence: TGTGCCAGCAGTGTCACTAGCGCCAGTGAGCAGTTCTTC. As protein: CASSVTSASEQFF.

V gene TRBV5-1 combines with J gene TRBJ2-5; 9 bases fit TRBD2. Trimming at V came to 4 bases and at J to 4 bases, leaving 11 bases not matched to a gene. Germline V gene sequence: CDR1 SGHRS, CDR2 YFSETQ. The CDR3 has 16 amino acids. CDR3 amino acids: CASSAHLNSGGETQYF. The CDR3, as DNA: TGCGCCAGCAGCGCCCATCTCAATAGCGGGGGAGAGACCCAGTACTTC.

The chain couples TRBV11-1 to TRBJ2-1; 7 nucleotides match TRBD1. Looked up from germline, CDR1 is SGHAT and CDR2 is FQDESV (reference sequence). CDR3 length: 15 residues. Trimming cost V 3 bases and J 6 bases; bases outside gene matches: 8. CDR3 sequence reads: CASSLKTGTANEQFF. CDR3 nucleotides: TGTGCCAGCAGCTTGAAGACAGGGACAGCCAATGAGCAGTTCTTC.

J is TRBJ2-3 and V is TRBV5-1, with TRBD2 matching over 12 bases. Germline trimming cut 4 bases from V and 4 bases from J; bases unmatched to any gene: 10. Germline V lookup: CDR1 SGHRS, CDR2 YFSETQ. CDR3 length: 17 residues. The chain's CDR3 is CASSTGGLAGGPDTQYF. As DNA, the CDR3 is TGCGCCAGCAGCACCGGGGGTCTAGCGGGAGGGCCAGATACGCAGTATTTT.

In regard to this clone: The sample has other DNA sequences that encode this CDR3 too. The J gene is TRBJ2-7, the V gene TRBV18; 9 bases map to TRBD1. The CDR3 totals 12 residues. The V and J ends lost 4 bases and 7 bases, in that order; junction bases with no gene match: 2. Germline V gene lookup returns CDR1 KGHSH and CDR2 LQKENI. The CDR3 DNA is TGTGCCAGCTCACGGGACAGGGATGAGCAGTACTTC. Protein sequence: CASSRDRDEQYF.

The genes are TRBV7-2 and TRBJ2-5; D could derive from TRBD1 or TRBD2 (5 bases each). V was shortened by 4 bases and J by 7 bases, with 13 bases between the two germline ends. The CDR3 is made up of 13 amino acids. Germline V gene lookup returns CDR1 SGHTA and CDR2 FQGNSA. The CDR3 nucleotides are TGTGCCAGCAGCTCGGGACGTCCGGGGACCCAGTACTTC. Its protein is CASSSGRPGTQYF.